Listed below are T cell receptor beta chains from one sample, sequenced in a study of cytomegalovirus exposure and HLA in healthy donors. Data came from immunoSEQ multiplex PCR; TCRdb stores just in-frame clones and leaves some out. In the table there are about 83,000 clones, under 80% of which are singletons. Sample: PBMCs. Receptors originate from a man aged 18 to 30 in good health and CMV-seropositive. Both conserved end residues are part of each CDR3. The D gene is left open where the match is weak. Not all rows give a size; the values are once, few, many and, for expanded clones, a class.

>TRBD1|TRBV28|NA|TRBJ1-5
CASSGGGQILHF
TGTGCCAGCAGTGGAGGGGGACAGATCCTGCATTTT
>NA|TRBV4-1|NA|TRBJ1-4
CASSQDGRGEKLFF
TGCGCCAGCAGCCAAGACGGCAGGGGTGAAAAACTGTTTTTT
>TRBD1|TRBV7-9|few|TRBJ1-5
CASSLWSRDRGFQPQHF
TGTGCCAGCAGCTTATGGTCCCGGGACAGGGGATTTCAGCCCCAGCATTTT
>NA|TRBV5-4|NA|TRBJ1-4
CASSLDRGNGEKLFF
TGTGCCAGCAGCTTGGACCGGGGGAATGGGGAAAAACTGTTTTTT
>NA|TRBV6-1|NA|TRBJ1-1
CATGGGNTEAFF
TGTGCCACGGGGGGGGGTAACACTGAAGCTTTCTTT
>NA|TRBV7-2|NA|TRBJ1-1
CASSLSNGNTEAFF
TGTGCCAGCAGCTTATCGAACGGGAACACTGAAGCTTTCTTT
>TRBD1|TRBV10-2|NA|TRBJ1-4
CASSPDRVDEKLFF
TGCGCCAGCAGTCCGGACAGGGTTGACGAAAAACTGTTTTTT
>TRBD1|TRBV14|NA|TRBJ1-1
CASSPRDRDAEAFF
TGTGCCAGCAGCCCCCGGGACAGGGACGCTGAAGCTTTCTTT
>NA|TRBV25-1|once|TRBJ1-1
CASSEDRGRGGTEAFF
TGTGCCAGCAGTGAGGACAGAGGTAGAGGGGGCACTGAAGCTTTCTTT
>TRBD2|TRBV28|NA|TRBJ2-4
CASSFLNPGGNIQYF
TGTGCCAGCAGTTTTTTGAACCCGGGAGGAAACATTCAGTACTTC
>TRBD1|TRBV2|NA|TRBJ1-1
CASYRGDTEAFF
TGTGCCAGTTACAGGGGTGACACTGAAGCTTTCTTT
>NA|TRBV2|NA|TRBJ2-1
CASMKGTFDNEQFF
TGTGCCAGCATGAAGGGGACTTTTGACAATGAGCAGTTCTTC
>NA|TRBV5-1|NA|TRBJ1-5
CASSLANSHSNQPQHF
TGCGCCAGCAGCTTGGCCAACAGCCATAGCAATCAGCCCCAGCATTTT
>NA|TRBV28|NA|TRBJ1-1
CASSGGASFEAFF
TGTGCCAGCAGTGGCGGGGCGAGCTTTGAAGCTTTCTTT
>NA|TRBV6-1|NA|TRBJ2-2
CASTAQPTGELFF
TGTGCCAGCACCGCACAGCCCACCGGGGAGCTGTTTTTT
>NA|TRBV29-1|few|TRBJ2-2
CSASFRGGELFF
TGCAGCGCCAGCTTCAGGGGTGGGGAGCTGTTTTTT
>TRBD1|TRBV7-6|NA|TRBJ2-5
CASSPTGVRGETQYF
TGTGCCAGCAGTCCGACAGGGGTCAGGGGAGAGACCCAGTACTTC
>TRBD2|TRBV14|NA|TRBJ2-7
CASSSGLAGTEQYF
TGTGCCAGCAGCTCGGGACTAGCGGGAACCGAGCAGTACTTC
>TRBD2|TRBV2|NA|TRBJ2-5
CASSGLAGRETQYF
TGTGCCAGCAGTGGACTAGCGGGACGGGAGACCCAGTACTTC
>TRBD1|TRBV18|NA|TRBJ2-1
CASSPGTGEGEQFF
TGTGCCAGCTCACCCGGGACAGGGGAGGGTGAGCAGTTCTTC
>NA|TRBV20-1|NA|TRBJ2-7
CSARDPDEQYF
TGCAGTGCTAGAGATCCCGACGAGCAGTACTTC
>NA|TRBV19|NA|TRBJ2-7
CASSIAATSGEQYF
TGTGCCAGTAGTATAGCTGCGACATCTGGGGAGCAGTACTTC
>TRBD2|TRBV6-5|NA|TRBJ2-7
CASSLGSGGTYEQYF
TGTGCCAGCAGTTTAGGTAGCGGGGGTACCTACGAGCAGTACTTC
>TRBD2|TRBV7-6|NA|TRBJ2-1
CASSLEREADEQFF
TGTGCCAGCAGCTTAGAGCGGGAGGCCGATGAGCAGTTCTTC
>NA|TRBV4-1|NA|TRBJ2-5
CASSQDGRDQETQYF
TGCGCCAGCAGCCAAGATGGTCGGGATCAAGAGACCCAGTACTTC
>NA|TRBV28|NA|TRBJ1-1
CASYKAYTEAFF
TGTGCCAGCTATAAAGCCTACACTGAAGCTTTCTTT
>NA|TRBV25-1|NA|TRBJ2-3
CASIERVTDTQYF
TGTGCCAGCATAGAACGGGTCACAGATACGCAGTATTTT
>TRBD1|TRBV15|NA|TRBJ1-1
CATSRDQGATEAFF
TGTGCCACCAGCAGAGATCAGGGGGCCACTGAAGCTTTCTTT
>TRBD2|TRBV5-1|NA|TRBJ2-3
CASSRREAPPDTQYF
TGCGCCAGCAGCCGGCGGGAGGCCCCGCCAGATACGCAGTATTTT
>NA|TRBV15|NA|TRBJ1-4
CATTKTNEKLFF
TGTGCCACTACTAAAACTAATGAAAAACTGTTTTTT
>NA|TRBV2|few|TRBJ2-3
CASSRLTLGDTQYF
TGTGCCAGCAGTCGACTGACCTTGGGAGATACGCAGTATTTT
>TRBD2|TRBV9|NA|TRBJ2-7
CASSAGTSGYEQYF
TGTGCCAGCAGCGCTGGGACTAGCGGCTACGAGCAGTACTTC
>TRBD1|TRBV7-2|NA|TRBJ2-7
CASSPKPGQGTYEQYF
TGTGCCAGCAGCCCTAAACCGGGACAGGGAACCTACGAGCAGTACTTC
>TRBD1|TRBV29-1|NA|TRBJ2-7
CSVIRQGADEQYF
TGCAGCGTGATCCGACAGGGGGCCGACGAGCAGTACTTC
>NA|TRBV7-9|NA|TRBJ2-1
CASSAGQRNEQFF
TGTGCCAGCAGCGCGGGACAGCGGAATGAGCAGTTCTTC
>NA|TRBV11-1|NA|TRBJ2-2
CASSLVTRRLGELFF
TGTGCCAGCAGCTTGGTGACGCGGAGACTCGGGGAGCTGTTTTTT
>TRBD1|TRBV10-2|NA|TRBJ1-2
CASVGQGGGYTF
TGCGCCAGCGTGGGACAGGGGGGCGGCTACACCTTC